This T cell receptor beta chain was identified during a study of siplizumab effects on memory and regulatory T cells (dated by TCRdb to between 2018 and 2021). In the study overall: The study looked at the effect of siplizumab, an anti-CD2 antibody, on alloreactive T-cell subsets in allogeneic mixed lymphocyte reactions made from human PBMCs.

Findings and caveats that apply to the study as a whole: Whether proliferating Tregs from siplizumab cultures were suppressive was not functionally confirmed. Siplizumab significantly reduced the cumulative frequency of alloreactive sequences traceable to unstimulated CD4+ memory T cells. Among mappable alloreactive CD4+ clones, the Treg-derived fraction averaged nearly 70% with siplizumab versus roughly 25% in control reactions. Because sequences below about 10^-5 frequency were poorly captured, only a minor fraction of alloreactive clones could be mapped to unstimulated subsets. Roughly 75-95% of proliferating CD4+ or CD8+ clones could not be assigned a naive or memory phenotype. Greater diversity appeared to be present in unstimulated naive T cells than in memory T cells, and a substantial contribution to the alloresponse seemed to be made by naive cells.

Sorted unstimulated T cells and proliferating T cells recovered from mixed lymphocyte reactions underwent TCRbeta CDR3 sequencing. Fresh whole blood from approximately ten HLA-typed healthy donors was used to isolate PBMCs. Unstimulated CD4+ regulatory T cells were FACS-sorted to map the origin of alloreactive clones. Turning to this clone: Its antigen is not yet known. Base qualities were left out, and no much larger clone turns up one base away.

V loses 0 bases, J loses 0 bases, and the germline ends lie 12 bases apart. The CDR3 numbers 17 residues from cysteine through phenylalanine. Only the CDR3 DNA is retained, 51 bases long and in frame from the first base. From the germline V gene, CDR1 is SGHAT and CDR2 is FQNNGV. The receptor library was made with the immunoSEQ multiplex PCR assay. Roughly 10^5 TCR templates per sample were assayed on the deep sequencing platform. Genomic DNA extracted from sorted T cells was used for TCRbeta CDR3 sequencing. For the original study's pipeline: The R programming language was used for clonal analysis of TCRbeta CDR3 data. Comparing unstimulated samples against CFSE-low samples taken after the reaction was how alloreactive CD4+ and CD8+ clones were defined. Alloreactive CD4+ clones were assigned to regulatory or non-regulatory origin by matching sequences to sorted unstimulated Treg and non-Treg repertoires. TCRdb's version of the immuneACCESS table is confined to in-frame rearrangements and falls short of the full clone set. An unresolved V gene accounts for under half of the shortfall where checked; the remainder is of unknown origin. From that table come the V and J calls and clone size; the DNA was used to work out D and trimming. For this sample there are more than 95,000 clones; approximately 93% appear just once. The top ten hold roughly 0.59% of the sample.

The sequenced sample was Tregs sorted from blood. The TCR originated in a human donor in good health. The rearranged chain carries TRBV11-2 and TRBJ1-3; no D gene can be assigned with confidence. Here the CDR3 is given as CASSLDWARPSGNTIYF. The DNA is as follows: TGTGCCAGCAGCTTAGATTGGGCCCGGCCCTCTGGAAACACCATATATTTT.